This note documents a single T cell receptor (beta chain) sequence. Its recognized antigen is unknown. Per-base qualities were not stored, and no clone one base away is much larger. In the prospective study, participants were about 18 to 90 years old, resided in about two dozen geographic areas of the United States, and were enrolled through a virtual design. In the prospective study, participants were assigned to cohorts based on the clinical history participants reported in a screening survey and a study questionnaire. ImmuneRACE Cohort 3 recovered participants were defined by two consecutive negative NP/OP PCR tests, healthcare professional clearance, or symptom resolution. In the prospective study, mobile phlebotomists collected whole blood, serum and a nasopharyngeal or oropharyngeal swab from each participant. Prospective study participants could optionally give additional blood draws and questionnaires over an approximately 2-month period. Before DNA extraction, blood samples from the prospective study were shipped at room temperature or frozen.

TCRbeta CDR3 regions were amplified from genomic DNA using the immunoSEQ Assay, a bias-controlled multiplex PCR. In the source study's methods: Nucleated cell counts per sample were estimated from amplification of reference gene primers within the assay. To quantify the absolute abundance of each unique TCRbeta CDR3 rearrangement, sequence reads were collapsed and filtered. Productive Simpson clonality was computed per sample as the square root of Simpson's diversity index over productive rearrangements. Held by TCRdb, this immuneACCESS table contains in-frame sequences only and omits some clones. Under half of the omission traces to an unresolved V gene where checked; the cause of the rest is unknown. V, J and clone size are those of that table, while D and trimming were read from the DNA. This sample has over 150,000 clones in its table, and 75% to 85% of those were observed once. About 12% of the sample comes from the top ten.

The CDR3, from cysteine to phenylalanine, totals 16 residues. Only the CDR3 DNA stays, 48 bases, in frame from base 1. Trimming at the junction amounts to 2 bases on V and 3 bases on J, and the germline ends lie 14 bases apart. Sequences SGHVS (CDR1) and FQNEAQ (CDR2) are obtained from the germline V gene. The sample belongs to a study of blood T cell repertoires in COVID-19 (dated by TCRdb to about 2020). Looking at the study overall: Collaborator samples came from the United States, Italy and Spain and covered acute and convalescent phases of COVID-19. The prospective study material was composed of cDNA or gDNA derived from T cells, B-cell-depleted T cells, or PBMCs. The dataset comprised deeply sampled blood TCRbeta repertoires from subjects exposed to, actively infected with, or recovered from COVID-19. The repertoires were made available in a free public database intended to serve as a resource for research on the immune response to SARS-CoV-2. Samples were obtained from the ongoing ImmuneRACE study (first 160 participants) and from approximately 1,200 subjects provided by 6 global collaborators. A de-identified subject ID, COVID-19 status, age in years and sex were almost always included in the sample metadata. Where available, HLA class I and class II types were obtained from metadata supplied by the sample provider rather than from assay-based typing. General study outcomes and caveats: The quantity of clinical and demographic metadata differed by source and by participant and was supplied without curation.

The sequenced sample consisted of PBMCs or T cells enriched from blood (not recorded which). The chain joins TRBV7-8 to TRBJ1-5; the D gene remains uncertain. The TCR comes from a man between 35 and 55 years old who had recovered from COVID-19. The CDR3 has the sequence CASSLMGGPTNQPQHF. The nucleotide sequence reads TGTGCCAGCAGCTTAATGGGAGGACCTACCAATCAGCCCCAGCATTTT.